This is a list of T cell receptor beta chains from one sample in a study of shared clonotypes between healthy human individuals. Measured with immunoSEQ multiplex PCR; TCRdb has only the in-frame clones, and not every one. This table has around 1.9 million clones, over 85% appearing once. Source material: naive CD8+ T cells from PBMCs. The origin of the receptors is a man aged 18 to 30 in good health. Some clones in this sample may be carry-over from other donors' samples. The conserved cysteine and the conserved F or W are not part of the CDR3 here.

j_call: TRBJ1-1; v_call: TRBV6-6; cdr3_aa: ASRTTEAF
j_call: TRBJ1-5; v_call: TRBV28; cdr3_aa: ASSLLQGNQPQH
j_call: TRBJ2-2; v_call: TRBV9; cdr3_aa: ASSSRPGTSGIEANTGELF
j_call: TRBJ2-7; v_call: TRBV19; cdr3_aa: ASSDGTTDYEQY
j_call: TRBJ2-3; v_call: TRBV27; cdr3_aa: ASSSVAYSFSDTQY
j_call: TRBJ1-2; v_call: TRBV9; cdr3_aa: ASSLNAGGLNYGYT
j_call: TRBJ2-3; v_call: TRBV4-2; cdr3_aa: ASSLSPGLAGDYTDTQY
j_call: TRBJ1-1; v_call: TRBV19; cdr3_aa: ASARYWSGGTEAF
j_call: TRBJ2-7; v_call: TRBV6-5; cdr3_aa: ASSYGTVYEQY
j_call: TRBJ2-7; v_call: TRBV5-4; cdr3_aa: ASSSHQDEQY
j_call: TRBJ2-1; v_call: TRBV30; cdr3_aa: AWSATGYNEQF
j_call: TRBJ1-5; v_call: TRBV19; cdr3_aa: ASKRGGWQPQH
j_call: TRBJ1-2; v_call: TRBV7-9; cdr3_aa: ASSRPDLYGYT
j_call: TRBJ1-3; v_call: TRBV27; cdr3_aa: ASSPGGVWENLREAGNTIY
j_call: TRBJ2-3; v_call: TRBV9; cdr3_aa: ASSVATGTSGDTDTQY
j_call: TRBJ2-5; v_call: TRBV2; cdr3_aa: ASSEGRGQETQY
j_call: TRBJ1-3; v_call: TRBV9; cdr3_aa: ASSEGDRISGNTIY
j_call: TRBJ2-7; v_call: TRBV14; cdr3_aa: ASSQEYAGEQY
j_call: TRBJ2-7; v_call: TRBV30; cdr3_aa: AWSPPETYEQY
j_call: TRBJ1-5; v_call: TRBV1; cdr3_aa: TSSHADRGPQPQH
j_call: TRBJ2-2; v_call: TRBV7-6; cdr3_aa: ASSLVHLTGRGTGELF
j_call: TRBJ2-1; v_call: TRBV5-1; cdr3_aa: ASSFIAGGPHNEQF
j_call: TRBJ2-7; v_call: TRBV29-1; cdr3_aa: SVDWGEAYEQY
j_call: TRBJ2-7; v_call: TRBV11-1; cdr3_aa: ASSLVPSGAYEQY
j_call: TRBJ2-5; v_call: TRBV2; cdr3_aa: ASMTRGTFSQETQY
j_call: TRBJ2-1; v_call: TRBV29-1; cdr3_aa: SVAVFQGEQF
j_call: TRBJ2-1; v_call: TRBV7-9; cdr3_aa: ASSLDGGAGEQF
j_call: TRBJ2-7; v_call: TRBV28; cdr3_aa: ASRGEGAKGSYEQY
j_call: TRBJ2-1; v_call: TRBV29-1; cdr3_aa: SVEWRNEQF
j_call: TRBJ2-7; v_call: TRBV28; cdr3_aa: ASSLEVGSSGSGSYEQY
j_call: TRBJ1-5; v_call: TRBV11-3; cdr3_aa: ASSLGQGNQPQH
j_call: TRBJ2-7; v_call: TRBV11-2; cdr3_aa: ASSLDPEGEQY
j_call: TRBJ2-1; v_call: TRBV14; cdr3_aa: ASSQDEGSGSYNEQF
j_call: TRBJ2-3; v_call: TRBV11-2; cdr3_aa: ASSLGWGDTDTQY
j_call: TRBJ2-1; v_call: TRBV19; cdr3_aa: ASSRGQGYNEQF
j_call: TRBJ2-7; v_call: TRBV25-1; cdr3_aa: ASSEFDGAYEQY